This T cell receptor beta chain was sequenced in a study of CD8+ T cells in alopecia areata (dated by TCRdb to 2016 to 2019). With regard to the full study: Treated patients were enrolled in an open-label pilot trial of oral tofacitinib at 5 to 10 mg twice daily for moderate-to-severe alopecia areata. Patients received tofacitinib for 6 to 18 months and were then followed off drug for 6 months to check for delayed response and recurrence. High-throughput TCRbeta sequencing was used to examine T cell clonal expansion in alopecia areata in both the C3H/HeJ mouse model and human patients. On the human side, TCRbeta sequencing was run on scalp tissue and on sorted CD4+ and CD8+ peripheral blood T cells from healthy controls and from alopecia areata patients with either patchy or totalis/universalis disease. Tofacitinib-treated patients had biopsies at baseline and at 4 and 24 weeks of treatment, with a later scalp biopsy in several patients. Scalp clonality was compared across normal scalp (n=4), patchy alopecia areata scalp (n=8), and alopecia totalis/universalis scalp (n=8). The RNA source kit depended on sample type: the PAXgene miRNA kit for fixed scalp, the miRNeasy kit for PBMCs, and the RNeasy kit for mouse skin. TCRbeta CDR3 regions were amplified by immunoSEQ multiplex PCR with 35 Vbeta forward and 13 Jbeta reverse primers.

Library creation used the immunoSEQ multiplex PCR assay. For TCR sequencing, RNA was extracted from every sample and reverse transcribed into cDNA to serve as template. SuperScript III was used for first-strand cDNA synthesis, primed with a 2:1 mix of oligo-dT and random hexamers. Amplification bias was assessed with a synthetic immune receptor repertoire, and residual bias was removed computationally. The authors processed their data as follows. After raw reads were preprocessed to remove errors, the CDR3 was defined following IMGT conventions as running from the conserved cysteine to phenylalanine. Clonality was calculated as 1 minus Shannon entropy normalized by log2 of the number of productive unique TCRs. Scalp TCRbeta sequences were cross-referenced with sorted blood CD4 and CD8 repertoires so that the CD4 or CD8 identity of scalp clones could be inferred. Not all clones reach the TCRdb copy of this immuneACCESS table, which keeps in-frame sequences only. Checked studies attribute under half of the gap to unresolved V genes and leave the rest unexplained. V, J and clone size reflect that table, while D and trimming were determined from the DNA. The sample table holds 120,000 or so clones, of which 35% to 45% were seen once. Clones ranked in the top ten supply 3.1% of the sample.

CDR1 SGHDT and CDR2 YYEEEE are derived from the germline V gene. V loses 0 bases of germline sequence and J loses 1 base, and the interval between the two ends is 7 bases. The CDR3 numbers 14 residues from cysteine through phenylalanine. Just CDR3 DNA is preserved here, 42 bases in frame from base 1. Lesional scalp punch biopsies and peripheral blood were collected from alopecia areata patients. PBMCs were isolated by density centrifugation and stained for CD3, CD4 and CD8, after which CD4+ and CD8+ T cells were sorted on a FACSAria. Overall results and qualifications from the work: Resident alphabeta T cells in normal human skin are also sequenced, complicating scalp TCR repertoire analysis, unlike mouse skin dominated by gammadelta T cells. Compared with normal scalp, lesional scalp, particularly in alopecia totalis/universalis, had higher clonality and more expanded CD8+ clones, which suggests antigenic drive. TCR sequences shared between patients were less clear than in mice, possibly partly because of HLA diversity in the patient population.

This clone was detected once. The specificity of this receptor is unknown. Base qualities are not recorded, but no much larger clone differs from it by a single base. Sequencing was carried out using CD4+ T cells sorted from blood. The receptor's source is a human donor with alopecia areata. This receptor chain uses TRBV5-6 and TRBJ2-5, and perhaps TRBD2 as D gene, on 5 matching bases. CDR3 loop: CASSLGSAQETQYF. The DNA sequence is TGTGCCAGCAGCTTGGGTAGCGCCCAAGAGACCCAGTACTTC.